This T cell receptor beta chain comes out of a study of T-cell memory formation after mild COVID-19. Study details: Most TCR clusters belonged to a single donor.

This clonotype was seen more than once but under ten times. Its antigen is not identified. V lost 5 bases, J lost 7 bases, and 11 bases lay in between. The length of the CDR3 is 12 residues. A 5'RACE reaction primed in the constant segment made cDNA libraries of TCR alpha and TCR beta, and these carried sample barcodes and UMIs. MiXCR, run by TCRdb on the 5' RACE reads, gives a single entry per CDR3 protein. In the table there are about 350,000 distinct CDR3 sequences, approximately 13% of which are singletons. Study observations and caveats: Second-wave clones reaching peak frequency on day 37 lacked confirmed SARS-CoV-2 specificity. Pre-infection memory held some responding clones, suggesting pre-existing cross-reactive T cells responded.

The sequence was collected from a man aged 18 to 30 who had mild COVID-19 (a few samples of this study predate the infection). Cell type and time point are not known. The specimen was PBMCs or a T cell subset sorted from them (not recorded which). The rearrangement joins TRBV12-3 or TRBV12-4 to TRBJ1-2, with D possibly TRBD1 on 5 matching bases. The chain's CDR3 is CASSEQGPGYTF. The CDR3 DNA sequence: TGTGCCAGCAGTGAGCAGGGCCCTGGCTACACCTTC.